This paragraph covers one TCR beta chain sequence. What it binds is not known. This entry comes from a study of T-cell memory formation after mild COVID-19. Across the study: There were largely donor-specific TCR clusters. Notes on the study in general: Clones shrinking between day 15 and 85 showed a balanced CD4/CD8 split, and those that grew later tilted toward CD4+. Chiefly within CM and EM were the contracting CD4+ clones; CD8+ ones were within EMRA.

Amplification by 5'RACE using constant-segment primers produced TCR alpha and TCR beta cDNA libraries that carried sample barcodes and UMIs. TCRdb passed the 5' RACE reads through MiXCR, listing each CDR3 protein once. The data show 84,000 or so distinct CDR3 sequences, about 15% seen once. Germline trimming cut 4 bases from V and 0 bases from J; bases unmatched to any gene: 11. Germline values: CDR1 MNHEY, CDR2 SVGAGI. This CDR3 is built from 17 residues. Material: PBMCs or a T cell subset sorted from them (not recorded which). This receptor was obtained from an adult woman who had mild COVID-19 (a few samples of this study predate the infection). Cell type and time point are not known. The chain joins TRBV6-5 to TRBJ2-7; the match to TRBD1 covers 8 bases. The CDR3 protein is CASSSIDRGILSYEQYF. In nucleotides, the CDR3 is TGTGCCAGCAGTTCCATCGACAGGGGAATACTCTCCTACGAGCAGTACTTC.